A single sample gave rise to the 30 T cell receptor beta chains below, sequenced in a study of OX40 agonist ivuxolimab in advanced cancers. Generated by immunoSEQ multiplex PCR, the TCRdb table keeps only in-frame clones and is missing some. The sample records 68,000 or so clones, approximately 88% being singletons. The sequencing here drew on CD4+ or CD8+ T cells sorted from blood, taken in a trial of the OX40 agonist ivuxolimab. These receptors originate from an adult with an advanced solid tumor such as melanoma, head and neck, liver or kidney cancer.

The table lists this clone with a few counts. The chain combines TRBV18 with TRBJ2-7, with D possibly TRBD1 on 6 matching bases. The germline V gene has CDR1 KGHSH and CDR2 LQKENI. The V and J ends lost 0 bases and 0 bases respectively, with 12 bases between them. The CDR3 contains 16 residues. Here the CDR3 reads CASSPPYRAPSYEQYF. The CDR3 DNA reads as TGTGCCAGCTCACCACCGTACAGGGCCCCCTCCTACGAGCAGTACTTC.

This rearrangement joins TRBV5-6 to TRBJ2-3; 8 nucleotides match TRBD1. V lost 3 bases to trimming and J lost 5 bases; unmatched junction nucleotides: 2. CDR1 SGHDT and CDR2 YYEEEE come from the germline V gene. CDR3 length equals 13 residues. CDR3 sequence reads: CASSSTGGDTQYF. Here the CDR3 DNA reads TGTGCCAGCAGCTCTACAGGGGGAGATACGCAGTATTTT.

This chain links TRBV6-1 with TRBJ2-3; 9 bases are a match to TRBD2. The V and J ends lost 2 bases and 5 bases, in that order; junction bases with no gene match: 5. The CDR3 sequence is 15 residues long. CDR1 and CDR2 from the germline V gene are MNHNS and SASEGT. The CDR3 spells CASSELAGLLDTQYF. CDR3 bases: TGTGCCAGCAGTGAACTAGCGGGACTCCTAGATACGCAGTATTTT.

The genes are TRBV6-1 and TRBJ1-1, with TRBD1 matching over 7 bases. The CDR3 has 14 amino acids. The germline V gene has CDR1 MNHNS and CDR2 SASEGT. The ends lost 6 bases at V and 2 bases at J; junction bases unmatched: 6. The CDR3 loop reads CASRDRSLNTEAFF. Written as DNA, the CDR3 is TGTGCCAGCAGGGACAGGAGTTTAAACACTGAAGCTTTCTTT.

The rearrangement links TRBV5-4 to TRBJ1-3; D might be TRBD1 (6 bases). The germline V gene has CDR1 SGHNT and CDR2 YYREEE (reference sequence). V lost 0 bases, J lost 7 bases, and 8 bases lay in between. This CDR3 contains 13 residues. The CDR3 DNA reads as TGTGCCAGCAGCTTGGGGCAGGGGAACACCATATATTTT. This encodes CASSLGQGNTIYF.

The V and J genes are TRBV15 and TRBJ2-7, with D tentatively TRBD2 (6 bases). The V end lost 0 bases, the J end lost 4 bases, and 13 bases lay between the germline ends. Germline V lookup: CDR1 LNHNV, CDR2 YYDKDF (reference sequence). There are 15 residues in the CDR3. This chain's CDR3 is CATSRETTRSYEQYF. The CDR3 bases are TGTGCCACCAGCAGAGAGACGACTAGATCTTACGAGCAGTACTTC.

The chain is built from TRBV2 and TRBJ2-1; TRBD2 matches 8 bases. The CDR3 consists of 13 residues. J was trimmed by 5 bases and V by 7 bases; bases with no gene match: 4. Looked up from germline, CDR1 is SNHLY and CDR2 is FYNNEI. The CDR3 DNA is TGTGCCAGCATGGGACTAGAGAACAATGAGCAGTTCTTC. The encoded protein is CASMGLENNEQFF.

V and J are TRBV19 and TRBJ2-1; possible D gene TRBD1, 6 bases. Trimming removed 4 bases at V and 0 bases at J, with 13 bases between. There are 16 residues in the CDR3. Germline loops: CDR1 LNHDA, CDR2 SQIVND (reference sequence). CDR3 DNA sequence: TGTGCCAGTAGTAACCCTCAGGGGATCTCCTACAATGAGCAGTTCTTC. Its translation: CASSNPQGISYNEQFF.

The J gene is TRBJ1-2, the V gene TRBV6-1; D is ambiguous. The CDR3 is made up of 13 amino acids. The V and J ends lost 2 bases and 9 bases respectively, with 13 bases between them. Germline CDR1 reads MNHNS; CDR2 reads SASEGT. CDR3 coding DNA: TGTGCCAGCAGTGAATGGAGCGCTTTTCGCTACACCTTC. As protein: CASSEWSAFRYTF.

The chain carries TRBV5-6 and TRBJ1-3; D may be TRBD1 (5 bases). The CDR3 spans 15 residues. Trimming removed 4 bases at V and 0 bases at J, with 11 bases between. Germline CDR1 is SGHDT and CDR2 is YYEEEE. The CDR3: CASSQGRRSGNTIYF. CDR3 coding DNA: TGTGCCAGCAGCCAGGGACGCCGCTCTGGAAACACCATATATTTT.

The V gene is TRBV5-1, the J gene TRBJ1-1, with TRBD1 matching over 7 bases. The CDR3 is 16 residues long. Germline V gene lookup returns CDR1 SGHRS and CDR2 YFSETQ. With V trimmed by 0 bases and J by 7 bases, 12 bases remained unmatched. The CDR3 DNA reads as TGCGCCAGCAGCTTGGGGGACAGCCGATTACTTGTTGAAGCTTTCTTT. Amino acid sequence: CASSLGDSRLLVEAFF.

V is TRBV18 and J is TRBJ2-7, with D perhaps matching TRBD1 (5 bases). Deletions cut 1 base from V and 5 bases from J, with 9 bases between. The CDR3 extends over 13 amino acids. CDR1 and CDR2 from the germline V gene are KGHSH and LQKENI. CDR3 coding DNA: TGTGCCAGCTCACCACGCCGACAGCACGAGCAGTACTTC. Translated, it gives CASSPRRQHEQYF.

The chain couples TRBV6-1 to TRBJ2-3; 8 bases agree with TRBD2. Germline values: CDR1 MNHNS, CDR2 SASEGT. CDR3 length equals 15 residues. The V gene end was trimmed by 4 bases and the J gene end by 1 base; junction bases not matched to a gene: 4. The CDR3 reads CASSGLTSGTDTQYF. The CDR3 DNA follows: TGTGCCAGCAGTGGACTGACTAGCGGCACAGATACGCAGTATTTT.

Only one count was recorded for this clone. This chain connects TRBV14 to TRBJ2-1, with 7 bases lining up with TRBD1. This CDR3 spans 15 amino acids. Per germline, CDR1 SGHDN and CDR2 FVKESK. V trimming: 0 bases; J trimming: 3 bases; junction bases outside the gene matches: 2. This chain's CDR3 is CASSQDRGYYNEQFF. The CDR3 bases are TGTGCCAGCAGCCAAGACAGGGGGTACTACAATGAGCAGTTCTTC.

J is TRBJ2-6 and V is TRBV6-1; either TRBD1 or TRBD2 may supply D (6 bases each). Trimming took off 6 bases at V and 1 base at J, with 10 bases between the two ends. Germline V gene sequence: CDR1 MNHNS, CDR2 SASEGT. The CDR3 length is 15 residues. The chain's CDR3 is CASREGGSGANVLTF. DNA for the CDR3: TGTGCCAGCAGAGAGGGGGGATCTGGGGCCAACGTCCTGACTTTC.

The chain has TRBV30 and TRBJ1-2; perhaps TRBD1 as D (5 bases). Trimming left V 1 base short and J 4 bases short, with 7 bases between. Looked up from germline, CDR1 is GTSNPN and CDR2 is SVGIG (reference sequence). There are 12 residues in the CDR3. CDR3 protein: CAWSEGTYGYTF. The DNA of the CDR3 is TGTGCCTGGAGTGAAGGGACCTATGGCTACACCTTC. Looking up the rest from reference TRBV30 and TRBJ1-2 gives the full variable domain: SQTIHQWPATLVQPVGSPLSLECTVEGTSNPNLYWYRQAAGRGLQLLFYSVGIGQISSEVPQNLSASRPQDRQFILSSKKLLLSDSGFYLCAWSEGTYGYTFGSGTRLTVV.

CDR3 sequence: CASSLIFGELFF. CDR3 sequence (DNA): TGTGCCAGCAGCTTAATTTTCGGGGAGCTGTTTTTT. This chain uses TRBV9 with TRBJ2-2, with D unclear. Germline V gene sequence: CDR1 SGDLS, CDR2 YYNGEE. The CDR3 length is 12 residues. V shed 4 bases and J shed 7 bases, with 8 bases lying between them.

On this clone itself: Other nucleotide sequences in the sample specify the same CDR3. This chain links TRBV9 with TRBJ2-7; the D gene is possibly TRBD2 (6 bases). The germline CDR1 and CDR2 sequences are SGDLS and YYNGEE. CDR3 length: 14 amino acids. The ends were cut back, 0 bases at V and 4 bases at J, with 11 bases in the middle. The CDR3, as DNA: TGTGCCAGCAGCGTAGCGGCGGGAAGGTACGAGCAGTACTTC. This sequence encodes CASSVAAGRYEQYF.

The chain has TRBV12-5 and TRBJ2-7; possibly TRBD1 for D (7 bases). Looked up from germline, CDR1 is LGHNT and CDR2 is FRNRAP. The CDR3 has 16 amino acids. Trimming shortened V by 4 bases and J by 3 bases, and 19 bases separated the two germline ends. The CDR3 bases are TGTGCTAGTGGTTCCGCTTTCAGGGGGGCGCACTACGAGCAGTACTTC. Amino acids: CASGSAFRGAHYEQYF.

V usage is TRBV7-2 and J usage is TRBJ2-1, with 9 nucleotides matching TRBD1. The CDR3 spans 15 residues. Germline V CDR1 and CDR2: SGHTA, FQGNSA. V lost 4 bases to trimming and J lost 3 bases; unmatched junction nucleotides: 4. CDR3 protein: CASSSGTGNYNEQFF. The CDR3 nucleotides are TGTGCCAGCAGCTCCGGGACAGGGAACTACAATGAGCAGTTCTTC.

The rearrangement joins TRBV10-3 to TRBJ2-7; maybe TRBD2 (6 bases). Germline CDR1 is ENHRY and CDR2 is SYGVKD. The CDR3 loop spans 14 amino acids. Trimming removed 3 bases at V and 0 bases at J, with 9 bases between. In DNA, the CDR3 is TGTGCCATCAGTGAACGGACTAACTCCTACGAGCAGTACTTC. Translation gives CAISERTNSYEQYF.

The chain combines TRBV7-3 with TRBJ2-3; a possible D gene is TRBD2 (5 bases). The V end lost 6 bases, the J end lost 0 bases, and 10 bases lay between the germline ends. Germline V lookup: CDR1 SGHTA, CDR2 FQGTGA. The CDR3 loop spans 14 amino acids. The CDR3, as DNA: TGTGCCAGCAGTCCGGGGAGTAGCACAGATACGCAGTATTTT. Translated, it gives CASSPGSSTDTQYF.

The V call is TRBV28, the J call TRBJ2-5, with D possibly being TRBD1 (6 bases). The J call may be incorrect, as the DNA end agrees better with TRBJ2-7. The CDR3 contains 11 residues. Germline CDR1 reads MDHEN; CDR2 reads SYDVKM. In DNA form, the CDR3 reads TGTGCCAGCAGTGACAGGCACGAGCAGTACTTC. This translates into CASSDRHEQYF.

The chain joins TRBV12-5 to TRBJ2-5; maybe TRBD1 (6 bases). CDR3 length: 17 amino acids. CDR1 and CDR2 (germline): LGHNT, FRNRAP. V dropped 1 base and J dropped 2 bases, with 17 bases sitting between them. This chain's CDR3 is CASGLGKTGMRQETQYF. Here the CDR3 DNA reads TGTGCTAGTGGTTTGGGCAAAACAGGGATGAGGCAAGAGACCCAGTACTTC.

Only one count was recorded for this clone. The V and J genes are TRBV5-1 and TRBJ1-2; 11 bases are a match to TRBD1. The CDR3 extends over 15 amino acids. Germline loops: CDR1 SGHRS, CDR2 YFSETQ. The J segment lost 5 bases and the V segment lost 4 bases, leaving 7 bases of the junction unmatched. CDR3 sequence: CASSPGQGAGYGYTF. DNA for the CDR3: TGCGCCAGCAGCCCAGGACAGGGGGCAGGATATGGCTACACCTTC.

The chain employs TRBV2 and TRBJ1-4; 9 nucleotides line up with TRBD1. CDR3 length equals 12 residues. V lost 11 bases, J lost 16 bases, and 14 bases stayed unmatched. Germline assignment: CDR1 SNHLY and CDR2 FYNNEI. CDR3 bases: TGTGCCGCAATCCGACCACAGGGGGCGTCGTTTTTT. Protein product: CAAIRPQGASFF.

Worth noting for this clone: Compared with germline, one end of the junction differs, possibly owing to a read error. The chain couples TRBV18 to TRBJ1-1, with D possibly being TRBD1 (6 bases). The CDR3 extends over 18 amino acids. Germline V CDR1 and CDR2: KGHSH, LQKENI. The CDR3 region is CASSPLDTGLGLNTEAFF. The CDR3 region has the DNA TGTGCCAGCTCCCCACTTGATACAGGGCTGGGCTTGAACACTGAAGCTTTCTTT.

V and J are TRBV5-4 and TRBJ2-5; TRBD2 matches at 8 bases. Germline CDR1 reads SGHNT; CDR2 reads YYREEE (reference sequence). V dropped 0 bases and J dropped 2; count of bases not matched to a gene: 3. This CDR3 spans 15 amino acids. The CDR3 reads CASSLAGTRQETQYF. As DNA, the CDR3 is TGTGCCAGCAGCTTGGCCGGGACTAGACAAGAGACCCAGTACTTC.

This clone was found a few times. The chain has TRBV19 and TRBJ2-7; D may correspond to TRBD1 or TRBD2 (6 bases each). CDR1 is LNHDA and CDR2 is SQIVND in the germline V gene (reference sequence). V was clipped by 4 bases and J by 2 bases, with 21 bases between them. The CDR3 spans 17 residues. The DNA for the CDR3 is TGTGCCAGTAGTAGGAGGGGGTCCCGGTCCCCAGCCTACGAGCAGTACTTC. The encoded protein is CASSRRGSRSPAYEQYF.

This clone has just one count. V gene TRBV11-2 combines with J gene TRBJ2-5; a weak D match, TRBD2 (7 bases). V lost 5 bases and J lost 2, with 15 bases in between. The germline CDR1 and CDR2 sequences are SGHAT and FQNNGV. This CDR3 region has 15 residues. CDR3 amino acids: CASSQGGLPQETQYF. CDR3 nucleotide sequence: TGTGCCAGCAGCCAAGGGGGACTACCACAAGAGACCCAGTACTTC.